This T cell receptor (beta chain) comes out of a study of cytomegalovirus exposure and HLA in healthy donors. General study results and limits: Among the sequence variants, a highly shared cluster was likely an artifact of sequencing. Overall, roughly 170 TCR beta chains were annotated as cytomegalovirus-associated. Analyses of presence and absence presupposed an approximately uniform sequencing depth across donors.

About this clone itself: Its target is not known.

The V gene end was trimmed by 3 bases and the J gene end by 5 bases; junction bases not matched to a gene: 20. The CDR3 spans 19 residues. This PCR relied on a set of 60 Vbeta primers and 13 Jbeta primers. Data came from immunoSEQ multiplex PCR; TCRdb stores just in-frame clones and leaves some out. This table has fewer than 200,000 clones, around 79% appearing once. This TCR was sampled from a man aged 35-49 years in good health and CMV-seropositive. The source material was PBMCs. The chain couples TRBV23-1 to TRBJ2-7; 9 bases line up with TRBD2. TRBV23-1 is assigned to the ORF class and has an uncertain function. CDR3 sequence (DNA): TGCGCCAGCAGTCAGCAAATCAAAGGGGTTTCGGCGGGAGGGGACGAGCAGTACTTC. Its translation is CASSQQIKGVSAGGDEQYF.